This T cell receptor (beta chain) was recovered during a study of cytomegalovirus exposure and HLA in healthy donors. The study's findings and limits: Later analysis demonstrated an association between a missense DCLRE1C variant and TCR beta V- and J-gene trimming. Per a prior analysis, the majority of TCR beta V segments were productive roughly 90% or roughly 30% of the time.

The length of the CDR3 is 15 residues. With V trimmed by 5 bases and J by 5 bases, 7 bases remained unmatched. The germline CDR1 and CDR2 sequences are SGHVS and FNYEAQ. PCR was performed using 60 Vbeta and 13 Jbeta primers. Profiled with immunoSEQ multiplex PCR; TCRdb holds only in-frame clones, not every one. The top ten hold roughly 2% of the sample, which has under 100,000 clones, 60% to 80% seen once. A note on this clone: Its specificity is not known.

These donors counted as nominally healthy when sampled, but unrecorded immune exposures were likely. The source material was PBMCs. The TCR was taken from a boy between 10 and 17 years old in good health and CMV-seronegative. V and J are TRBV7-6 and TRBJ2-5, with 11 bases lining up with TRBD2. CDR3 protein: CASSPRVAGGETQYF. The CDR3 region has the DNA TGTGCCAGCAGCCCCAGGGTAGCGGGAGGGGAGACCCAGTACTTC.